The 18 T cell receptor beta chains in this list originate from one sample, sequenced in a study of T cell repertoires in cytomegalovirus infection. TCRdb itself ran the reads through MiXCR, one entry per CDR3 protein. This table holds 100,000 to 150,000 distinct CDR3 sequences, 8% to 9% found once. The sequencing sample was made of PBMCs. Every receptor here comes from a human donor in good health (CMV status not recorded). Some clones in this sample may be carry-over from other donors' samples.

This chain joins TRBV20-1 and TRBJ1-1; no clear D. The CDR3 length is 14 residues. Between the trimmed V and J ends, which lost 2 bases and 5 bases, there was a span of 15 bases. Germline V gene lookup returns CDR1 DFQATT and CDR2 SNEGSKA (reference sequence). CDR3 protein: CSARKQTLGTEAFF. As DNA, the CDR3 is TGCAGTGCTAGAAAGCAGACCCTGGGTACTGAAGCTTTCTTT.

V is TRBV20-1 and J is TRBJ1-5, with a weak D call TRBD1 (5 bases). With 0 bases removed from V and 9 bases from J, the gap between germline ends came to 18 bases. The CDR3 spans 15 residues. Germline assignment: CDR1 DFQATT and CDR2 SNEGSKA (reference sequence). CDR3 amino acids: CSARDQGRAVRPQHF. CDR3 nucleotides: TGCAGTGCTAGAGATCAGGGCAGGGCGGTTCGGCCCCAGCATTTT.

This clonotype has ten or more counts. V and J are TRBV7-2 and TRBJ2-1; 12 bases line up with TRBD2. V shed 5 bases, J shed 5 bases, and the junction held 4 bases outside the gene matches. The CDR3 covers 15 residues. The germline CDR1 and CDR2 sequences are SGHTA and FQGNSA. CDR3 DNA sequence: TGTGCCAGCAGCCCCCGGACTAGCGGGAACAATGAGCAGTTCTTC. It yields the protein CASSPRTSGNNEQFF.

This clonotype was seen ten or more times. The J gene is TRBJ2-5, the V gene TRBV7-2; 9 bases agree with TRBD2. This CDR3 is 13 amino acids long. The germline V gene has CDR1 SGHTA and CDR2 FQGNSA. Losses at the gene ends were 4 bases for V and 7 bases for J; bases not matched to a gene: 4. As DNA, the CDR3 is TGTGCCAGCAGCTCCCATAGCGGGGGGACCCAGTACTTC. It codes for CASSSHSGGTQYF.

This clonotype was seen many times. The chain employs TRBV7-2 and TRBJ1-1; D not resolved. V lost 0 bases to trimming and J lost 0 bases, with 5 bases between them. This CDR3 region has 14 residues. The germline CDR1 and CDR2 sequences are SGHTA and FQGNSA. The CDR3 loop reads CASSLAQVNTEAFF. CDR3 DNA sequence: TGTGCCAGCAGCTTAGCCCAGGTGAACACTGAAGCTTTCTTT.

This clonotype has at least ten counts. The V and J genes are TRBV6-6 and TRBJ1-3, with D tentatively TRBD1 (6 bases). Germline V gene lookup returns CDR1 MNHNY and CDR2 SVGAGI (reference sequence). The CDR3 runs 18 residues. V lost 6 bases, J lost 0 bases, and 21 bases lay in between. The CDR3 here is CASRPDARGGGSGNTIYF. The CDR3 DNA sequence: TGTGCCAGCAGACCCGACGCCCGGGGAGGGGGCTCTGGAAACACCATATATTTT.

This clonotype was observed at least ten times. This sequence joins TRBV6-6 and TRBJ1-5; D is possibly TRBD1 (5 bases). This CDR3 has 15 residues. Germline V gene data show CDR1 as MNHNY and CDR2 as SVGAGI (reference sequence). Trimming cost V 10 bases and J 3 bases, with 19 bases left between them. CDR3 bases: TGTGCCACGGTGGGAGGGGACGGATACAATCAGCCCCAGCATTTT. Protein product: CATVGGDGYNQPQHF.

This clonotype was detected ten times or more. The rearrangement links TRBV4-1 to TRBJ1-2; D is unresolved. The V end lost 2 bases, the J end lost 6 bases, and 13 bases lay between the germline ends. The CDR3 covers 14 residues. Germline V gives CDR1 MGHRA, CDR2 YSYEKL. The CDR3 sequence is CASSQPPSGDGYTF. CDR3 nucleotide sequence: TGCGCCAGCAGCCAACCCCCGAGTGGAGATGGCTACACCTTC.

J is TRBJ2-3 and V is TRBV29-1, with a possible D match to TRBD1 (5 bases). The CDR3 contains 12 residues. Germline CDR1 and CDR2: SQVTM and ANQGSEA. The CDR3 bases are TGCAGTGTGACAGCTAGCACAGATACGCAGTATTTT. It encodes CSVTASTDTQYF.

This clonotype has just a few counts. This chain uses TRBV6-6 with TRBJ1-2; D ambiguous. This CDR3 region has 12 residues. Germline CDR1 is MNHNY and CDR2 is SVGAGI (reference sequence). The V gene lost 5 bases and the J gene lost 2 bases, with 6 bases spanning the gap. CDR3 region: CASSQENYGYTF. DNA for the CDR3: TGTGCCAGCAGTCAAGAGAACTATGGCTACACCTTC.

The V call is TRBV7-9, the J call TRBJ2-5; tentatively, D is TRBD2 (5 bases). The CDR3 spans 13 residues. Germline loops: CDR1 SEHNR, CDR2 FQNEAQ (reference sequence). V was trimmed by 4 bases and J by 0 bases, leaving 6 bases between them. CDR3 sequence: CASSSDYQETQYF. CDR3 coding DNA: TGTGCCAGCAGCTCGGACTACCAAGAGACCCAGTACTTC.

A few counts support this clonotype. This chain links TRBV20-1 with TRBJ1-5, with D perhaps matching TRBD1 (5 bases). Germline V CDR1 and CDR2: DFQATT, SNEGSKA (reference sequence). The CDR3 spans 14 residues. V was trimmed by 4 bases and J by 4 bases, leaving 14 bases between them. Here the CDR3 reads CSAILDSSNQPQHF. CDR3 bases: TGCAGTGCTATCCTAGACAGTTCGAATCAGCCCCAGCATTTT.

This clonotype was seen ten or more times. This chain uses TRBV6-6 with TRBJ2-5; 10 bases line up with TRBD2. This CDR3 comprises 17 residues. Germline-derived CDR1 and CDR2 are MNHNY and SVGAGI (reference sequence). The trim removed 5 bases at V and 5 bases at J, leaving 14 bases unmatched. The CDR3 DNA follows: TGTGCCAGCAGTCTTCCGAGGAGCGGGGGGGCCAGGGAGACCCAGTACTTC. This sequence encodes CASSLPRSGGARETQYF.

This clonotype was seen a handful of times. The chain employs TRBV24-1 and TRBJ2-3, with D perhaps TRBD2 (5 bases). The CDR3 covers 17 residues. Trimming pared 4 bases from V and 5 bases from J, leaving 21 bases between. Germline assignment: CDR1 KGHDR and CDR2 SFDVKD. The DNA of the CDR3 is TGTGCCACCAGTGACCATGGAGATCCCCGGGCGGGAGATACGCAGTATTTT. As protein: CATSDHGDPRAGDTQYF.

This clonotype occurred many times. The CDR3 DNA is TGTGCCAGCAGCTTGGGCAGGGGCAATAACTATGGCTACACCTTC. As protein: CASSLGRGNNYGYTF. The genes are TRBV5-6 and TRBJ1-2, with D tentatively TRBD1 (6 bases). Germline loops: CDR1 SGHDT, CDR2 YYEEEE. The CDR3 is made up of 15 amino acids. The V end was cut by 0 bases, the J end by 1 base, with 10 bases between.

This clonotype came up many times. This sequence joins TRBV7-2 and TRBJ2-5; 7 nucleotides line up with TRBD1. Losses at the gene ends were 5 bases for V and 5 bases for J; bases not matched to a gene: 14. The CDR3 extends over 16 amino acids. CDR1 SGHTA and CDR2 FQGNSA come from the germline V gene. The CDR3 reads CASSPGTDRRSETQYF. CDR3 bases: TGTGCCAGCAGCCCTGGGACAGACCGGCGGAGCGAGACCCAGTACTTC.

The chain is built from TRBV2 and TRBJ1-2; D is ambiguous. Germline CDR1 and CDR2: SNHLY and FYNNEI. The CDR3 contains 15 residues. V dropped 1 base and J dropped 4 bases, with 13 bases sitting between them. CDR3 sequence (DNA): TGTGCCAGCAGTGAAGTCGCAGCTCCGGCCTATGGCTACACCTTC. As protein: CASSEVAAPAYGYTF.

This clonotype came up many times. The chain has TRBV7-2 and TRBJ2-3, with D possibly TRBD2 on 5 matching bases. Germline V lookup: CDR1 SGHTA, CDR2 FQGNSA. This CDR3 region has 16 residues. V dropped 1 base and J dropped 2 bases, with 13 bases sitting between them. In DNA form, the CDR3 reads TGTGCCAGCAGCTTAGGTCGGCGGGCTTACACAGATACGCAGTATTTT. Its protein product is CASSLGRRAYTDTQYF.